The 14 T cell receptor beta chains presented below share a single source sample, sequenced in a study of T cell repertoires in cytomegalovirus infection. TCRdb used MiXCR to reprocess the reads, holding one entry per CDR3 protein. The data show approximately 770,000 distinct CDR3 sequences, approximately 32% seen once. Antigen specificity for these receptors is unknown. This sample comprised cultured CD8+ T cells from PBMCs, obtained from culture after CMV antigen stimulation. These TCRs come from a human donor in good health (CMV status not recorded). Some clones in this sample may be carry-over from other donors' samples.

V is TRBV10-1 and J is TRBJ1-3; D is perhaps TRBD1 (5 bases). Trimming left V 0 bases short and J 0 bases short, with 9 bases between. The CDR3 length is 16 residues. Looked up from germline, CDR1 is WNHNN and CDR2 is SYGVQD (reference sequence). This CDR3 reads CASSESPGSSGNTIYF. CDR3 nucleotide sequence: TGCGCCAGCAGTGAGTCACCAGGGAGCTCTGGAAACACCATATATTTT.

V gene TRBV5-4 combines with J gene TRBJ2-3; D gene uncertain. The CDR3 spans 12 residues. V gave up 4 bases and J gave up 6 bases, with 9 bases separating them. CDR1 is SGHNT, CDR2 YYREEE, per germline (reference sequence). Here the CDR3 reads CASSGIPDTQYF. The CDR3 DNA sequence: TGTGCCAGCAGCGGCATTCCCGATACGCAGTATTTT.

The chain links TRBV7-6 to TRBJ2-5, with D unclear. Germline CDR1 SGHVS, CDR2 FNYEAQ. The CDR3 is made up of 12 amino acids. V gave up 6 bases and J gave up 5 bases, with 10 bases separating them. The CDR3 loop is CASSRMGETQYF. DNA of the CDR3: TGTGCCAGCAGTCGGATGGGGGAGACCCAGTACTTC.

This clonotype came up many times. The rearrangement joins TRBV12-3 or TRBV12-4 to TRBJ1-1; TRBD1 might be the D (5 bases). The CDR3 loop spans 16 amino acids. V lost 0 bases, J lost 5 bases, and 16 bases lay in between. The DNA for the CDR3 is TGTGCCAGCAGTTTAGCCACAGGAAGTGGTCGGACTGAAGCTTTCTTT. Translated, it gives CASSLATGSGRTEAFF.

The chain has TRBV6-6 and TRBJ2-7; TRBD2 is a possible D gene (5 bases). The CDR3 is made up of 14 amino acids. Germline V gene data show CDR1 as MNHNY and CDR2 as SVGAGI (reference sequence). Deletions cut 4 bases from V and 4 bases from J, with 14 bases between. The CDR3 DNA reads TGTGCCAGCAGTTCCGAACCTCTAGCTTACGAGCAGTACGTC. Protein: CASSSEPLAYEQYV.

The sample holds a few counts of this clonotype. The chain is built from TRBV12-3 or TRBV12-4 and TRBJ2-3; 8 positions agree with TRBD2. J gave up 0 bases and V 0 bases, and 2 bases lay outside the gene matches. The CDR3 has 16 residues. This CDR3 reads CASSLAERESTDTQYF. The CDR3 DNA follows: TGTGCCAGCAGTTTAGCGGAGCGGGAGAGCACAGATACGCAGTATTTT.

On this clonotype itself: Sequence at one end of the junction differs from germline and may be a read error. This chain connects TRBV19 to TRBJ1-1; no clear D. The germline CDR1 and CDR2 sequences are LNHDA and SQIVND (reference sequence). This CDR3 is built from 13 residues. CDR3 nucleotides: TGTGCCGGTAGTATTGGGAAACACACTGAAGCTTTCTTT. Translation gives CAGSIGKHTEAFF.

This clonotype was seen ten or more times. The CDR3 region is CASRDVGTNSPLHF. CDR3 nucleotide sequence: TGTGCCTCGAGGGACGTCGGAACCAATTCACCCCTCCACTTT. V gene TRBV10-3 combines with J gene TRBJ1-6; the D gene is possibly TRBD1 (5 bases). Germline CDR1 is ENHRY and CDR2 is SYGVKD. The CDR3 consists of 14 residues. Trimming cost V 11 bases and J 7 bases, with 18 bases left between them.

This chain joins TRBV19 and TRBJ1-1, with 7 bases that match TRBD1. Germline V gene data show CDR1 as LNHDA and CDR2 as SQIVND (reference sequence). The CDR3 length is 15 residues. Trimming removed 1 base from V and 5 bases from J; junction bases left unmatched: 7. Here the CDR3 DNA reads TGTGCCAGTAGTATAGCGATGACAGGGACTACTGAAGCTTTCTTT. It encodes CASSIAMTGTTEAFF. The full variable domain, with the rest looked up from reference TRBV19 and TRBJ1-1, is DGGITQSPKYLFRKEGQNVTLSCEQNLNHDAMYWYRQDPGQGLRLIYYSQIVNDFQKGDIAEGYSVSREKKESFPLTVTSAQKNPTAFYLCASSIAMTGTTEAFFGQGTRLTVV.

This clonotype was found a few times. CDR3: CASSQERDRSYNEQFF. The CDR3 DNA is TGTGCCAGCAGCCAAGAGAGGGACCGATCCTACAATGAGCAGTTCTTC. The gene calls are TRBV4-2 and TRBJ2-1, with D tentatively TRBD1 or TRBD2 (5 bases each). The germline V and J ends were trimmed by 0 bases and 1 base, with 10 bases remaining between them. Germline loops: CDR1 LGHNA, CDR2 YNFKEQ. CDR3 length: 16 amino acids.

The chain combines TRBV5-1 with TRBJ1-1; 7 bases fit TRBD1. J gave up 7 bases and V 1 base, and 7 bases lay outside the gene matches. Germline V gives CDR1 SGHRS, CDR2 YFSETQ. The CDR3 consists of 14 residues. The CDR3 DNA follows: TGCGCCAGCAGCTTGAGGACAGGTCAGGTTGAAGCTTTCTTT. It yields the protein CASSLRTGQVEAFF. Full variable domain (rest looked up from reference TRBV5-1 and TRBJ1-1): KAGVTQTPRYLIKTRGQQVTLSCSPISGHRSVSWYQQTPGQGLQFLFEYFSETQRNKGNFPGRFSGRQFSNSRSEMNVSTLELGDSALYLCASSLRTGQVEAFFGQGTRLTVV.

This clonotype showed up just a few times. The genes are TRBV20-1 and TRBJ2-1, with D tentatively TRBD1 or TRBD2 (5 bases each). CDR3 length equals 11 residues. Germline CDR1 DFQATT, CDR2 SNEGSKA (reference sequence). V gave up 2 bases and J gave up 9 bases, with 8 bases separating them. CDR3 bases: TGCAGTGCTAGACGGGGCGGTGAGCAGTTCTTC. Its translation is CSARRGGEQFF.

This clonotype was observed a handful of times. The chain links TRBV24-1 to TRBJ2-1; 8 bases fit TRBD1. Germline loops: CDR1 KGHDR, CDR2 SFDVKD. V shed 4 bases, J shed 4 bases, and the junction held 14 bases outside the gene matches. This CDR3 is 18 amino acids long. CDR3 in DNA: TGTGCCACCAGTGACCCCGGACAGGGAGGTCTACTATACAATGAGCAGTTCTTC. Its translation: CATSDPGQGGLLYNEQFF.

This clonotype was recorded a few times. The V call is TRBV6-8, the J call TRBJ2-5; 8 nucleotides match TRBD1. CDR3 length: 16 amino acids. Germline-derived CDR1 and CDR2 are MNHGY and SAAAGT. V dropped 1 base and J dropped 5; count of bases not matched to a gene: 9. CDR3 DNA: TGTGCCAGCAGTTACTTCTACAGGGGGTTGGGGGAGACCCAGTACTTC. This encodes CASSYFYRGLGETQYF.